This record covers a single T cell receptor (beta chain). The data are from a study of blood T cell repertoires in COVID-19. Study in general: PBMCs, B-cell-depleted T cells, or T cells provided the cDNA or gDNA that made up the material.

In germline, CDR1 is LNHDA, CDR2 SQIVND (reference sequence). CDR3 size: 14 residues. V dropped 7 bases and J dropped 5; count of bases not matched to a gene: 4. Original processing notes: Nucleated cell counts were estimated from reference gene primer amplification. Sequencing used immunoSEQ multiplex PCR; TCRdb keeps in-frame clones, though not all of them. V and J calls plus clone size are reproduced from that table; the DNA served to infer D and trimming. The data hold around 260,000 clones, with around 90% observed a single time. Patients of the Seattle cohort, enrolled during active infection, were followed longitudinally.

Sequencing used peripheral blood. The chain uses TRBV19 and TRBJ2-5; 13 nucleotides line up with TRBD2. The source is a person aged 18 to 35 with COVID-19, enrolled during active disease. The CDR3 DNA reads TGTGCCAGTACACGGACTAGCGGGAGTGAGACCCAGTACTTC. This translates into CASTRTSGSETQYF.